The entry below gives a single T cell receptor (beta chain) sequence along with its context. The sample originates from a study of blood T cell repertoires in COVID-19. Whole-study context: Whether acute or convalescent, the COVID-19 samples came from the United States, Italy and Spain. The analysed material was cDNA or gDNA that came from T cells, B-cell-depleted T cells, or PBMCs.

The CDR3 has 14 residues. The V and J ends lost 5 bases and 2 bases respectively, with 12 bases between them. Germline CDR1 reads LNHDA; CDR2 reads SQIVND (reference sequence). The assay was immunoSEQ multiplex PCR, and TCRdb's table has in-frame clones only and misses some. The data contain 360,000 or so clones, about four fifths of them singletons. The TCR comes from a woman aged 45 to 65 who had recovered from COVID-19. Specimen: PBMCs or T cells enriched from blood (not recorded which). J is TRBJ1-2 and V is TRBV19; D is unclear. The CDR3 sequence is CASSLPLRNYGYTF. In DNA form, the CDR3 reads TGTGCCAGTAGTTTACCCCTCCGGAACTATGGCTACACCTTC.